Sequencing of this T cell receptor (beta chain) was carried out in a study of blood T cell repertoires in COVID-19. Original processing methods: Scientists estimated how many nucleated cells there were by amplifying reference gene primers. Clones were read by immunoSEQ multiplex PCR, and TCRdb kept only the in-frame ones, dropping some. V, J and clone size were drawn from that table, and D and trimming were deduced from the DNA. The top ten clones hold 5.5% to 6.5% of a sample with fewer than 250,000 clones, approximately 85% of them seen once. The Seattle patients joined while their infection was active and were tracked longitudinally afterward. V was cut by 2 bases and J by 8 bases, with 10 bases left in between. The CDR3 runs to 13 residues. Per germline, CDR1 KGHSH and CDR2 LQKENI.

Source material: peripheral blood. This TCR derives from a woman at least 80 years old with COVID-19, enrolled during active disease. The chain is built from TRBV18 and TRBJ1-3; no firm D call. In DNA form, the CDR3 reads TGTGCCAGCTCACCAGCAGCCGGGGACACCATATATTTT. Protein: CASSPAAGDTIYF.